The TCR beta chain described here comes from a study of CD8 T cells in Susac syndrome. It was with random hexamers that 0.5 to 1 ug RNA was reverse transcribed. Multiplex PCR with immunoSEQ amplified the TCR beta CDR3 across 54 Vbeta and 13 Jbeta. TCRdb itself ran the immunoSEQ multiplex PCR reads through MiXCR, one entry per CDR3 protein. Among about 170,000 distinct CDR3 sequences, about 93% were seen once, and the ten largest hold more than 0.08%. The CDR3 consists of 16 residues. Looked up from germline, CDR1 is MDHEN and CDR2 is SYDVKM. V lost 3 bases and J lost 6, with 18 bases in between. Negative isolation was applied to CD8+ and CD4+ T cells, and FACS enrichment was applied to TEMRA cells.

The V and J genes are TRBV28 and TRBJ2-4; perhaps D is TRBD1 or TRBD2 (5 bases each). This TCR derives from a human donor with multiple sclerosis. Specimen: CD4+ T cells from PBMCs. The CDR3 reads CASSFSGAAGSNIQYF. Written as DNA, the CDR3 is TGTGCCAGCAGTTTTTCCGGGGCTGCAGGATCAAACATTCAGTACTTC.